These 13 T cell receptor beta chains originate from one sample sequenced in a study of shared clonotypes between healthy human individuals. The naive CD8 subset, CD45RO-negative cells positively selected for CCR7, excluded terminally differentiated effector memory CD45RA+ cells. The table came from immunoSEQ multiplex PCR; TCRdb's copy has only in-frame clones and leaves some out. The sample lists about 2.1 million clones, roughly 91% occurring once. Input material: naive CD8+ T cells from PBMCs. The receptors were sampled from a man younger than 35 in good health. Some clones in this sample may be carry-over from other donors' samples.

The chain's CDR3 is CASSYTRGSRETQYF. CDR3 coding DNA: TGTGCCAGCAGTTACACCCGGGGCAGTAGGGAGACCCAGTACTTC. The rearrangement links TRBV6-5 to TRBJ2-5; D might be TRBD1 or TRBD2, each matching 5 bases. The ends were cut back, 2 bases at V and 5 bases at J, with 15 bases in the middle. In germline, CDR1 is MNHEY, CDR2 SVGAGI. There are 15 residues in the CDR3.

The chain carries TRBV28 and TRBJ2-7; perhaps TRBD1 as D (6 bases). This CDR3 is 15 amino acids long. The germline V and J ends were trimmed by 4 bases and 2 bases, with 15 bases remaining between them. CDR1 and CDR2 from the germline V gene are MDHEN and SYDVKM. The CDR3 here is CASSWGPDGAYEQYF. CDR3 sequence (DNA): TGTGCCAGCAGTTGGGGGCCCGACGGGGCCTACGAGCAGTACTTC. The full variable domain, rest sourced from reference TRBV28 and TRBJ2-7, is DVKVTQSSRYLVKRTGEKVFLECVQDMDHENMFWYRQDPGLGLRLIYFSYDVKMKEKGDIPEGYSVSREKKERFSLILESASTNQTSMYLCASSWGPDGAYEQYFGPGTRLTVT.

This chain connects TRBV2 to TRBJ2-3; tentatively, D is TRBD2 (5 bases). V was pared by 7 bases and J by 0 bases, with 11 bases between. CDR1 is SNHLY, CDR2 FYNNEI, per germline. CDR3 length: 14 residues. The CDR3 spells CASIPTGSTDTQYF. The DNA for the CDR3 is TGTGCCAGCATCCCCACGGGGAGCACAGATACGCAGTATTTT.

V and J are TRBV29-1 and TRBJ2-1; TRBD2 matches 9 bases. The CDR3 length is 16 residues. Per germline, CDR1 SQVTM and CDR2 ANQGSEA. V trimming: 5 bases; J trimming: 0 bases; junction bases outside the gene matches: 8. CDR3 DNA sequence: TGCAGCGTTCTCTGGCGGGAGGGTCCCTCCTACAATGAGCAGTTCTTC. It is translated as CSVLWREGPSYNEQFF.

The chain uses TRBV9 and TRBJ2-1; unclear D gene. Deletions cut 0 bases from V and 5 bases from J, with 15 bases between. The V gene's germline CDR1 is SGDLS and CDR2 YYNGEE. The CDR3 loop spans 16 amino acids. The CDR3 DNA reads as TGTGCCAGCAGCGTAGAGTGGGCGGTTGGGAACAATGAGCAGTTCTTC. It is translated as CASSVEWAVGNNEQFF.

J is TRBJ2-1 and V is TRBV9; TRBD1 is a possible D gene (5 bases). CDR3 size: 14 residues. V was pared by 3 bases and J by 4 bases, with 11 bases between. Germline CDR1 SGDLS, CDR2 YYNGEE. CDR3 sequence: CASSATNRYNEQFF. The CDR3 bases are TGTGCCAGCAGCGCGACCAACAGGTACAATGAGCAGTTCTTC.

The rearrangement uses TRBV14 and TRBJ2-1, with D possibly matching TRBD2 (6 bases). V lost 1 base to trimming and J lost 5 bases, with 15 bases between them. CDR3 length equals 16 residues. Germline CDR1 reads SGHDN; CDR2 reads FVKESK. CDR3 loop: CASSQGAGRGNNEQFF. CDR3 DNA sequence: TGTGCCAGCAGCCAAGGGGCGGGGCGAGGGAACAATGAGCAGTTCTTC.

The V gene is TRBV4-3, the J gene TRBJ1-5, with no clear D. Trimming cost V 0 bases and J 9 bases, with 15 bases left between them. The germline gives CDR1 LGHNA, CDR2 YSLEER. The CDR3 contains 15 residues. CDR3 in amino acids: CASSQDFSTRRPQHF. The DNA for the CDR3 is TGCGCCAGCAGCCAAGACTTTAGCACCCGACGGCCCCAGCATTTT.

This chain uses TRBV27 with TRBJ2-2; 7 positions agree with TRBD2. Germline lookup yields CDR1 MNHEY and CDR2 SMNVEV (reference sequence). V trimming: 7 bases; J trimming: 0 bases; junction bases outside the gene matches: 8. The CDR3 runs 16 residues. The CDR3 loop reads CASIPWEGPNTGELFF. In DNA, the CDR3 is TGTGCCAGCATTCCTTGGGAGGGTCCGAACACCGGGGAGCTGTTTTTT.

V usage is TRBV7-8 and J usage is TRBJ2-1; D gene ambiguous. CDR1 and CDR2 from the germline V gene are SGHVS and FQNEAQ. The CDR3 runs 16 residues. V lost 5 bases to trimming and J lost 8 bases, with 22 bases between them. CDR3 sequence: CASSPQISSGGDEQFF. For the CDR3, the DNA is TGTGCCAGCAGCCCGCAGATCTCCTCCGGCGGAGATGAGCAGTTCTTC.

This sequence joins TRBV5-1 and TRBJ2-3; TRBD2 matches 7 bases. The CDR3 consists of 18 residues. V lost 4 bases, J lost 0 bases, and 14 bases stayed unmatched. The V gene's germline CDR1 is SGHRS and CDR2 YFSETQ. The CDR3 bases are TGCGCCAGCAGCACCCCCGATGGAAGCGGGACTAGCACAGATACGCAGTATTTT. It is translated as CASSTPDGSGTSTDTQYF.

The rearrangement uses TRBV10-3 and TRBJ2-7; 8 bases line up with TRBD1. Germline V gene sequence: CDR1 ENHRY, CDR2 SYGVKD. CDR3 size: 16 residues. V lost 4 bases, J lost 2 bases, and 10 bases stayed unmatched. CDR3 region: CAISVWRDRRTYEQYF. In DNA form, the CDR3 reads TGTGCCATCAGTGTCTGGAGGGACAGGAGGACCTACGAGCAGTACTTC.

Regarding this clone: Distinct nucleotide sequences in the sample also encode this CDR3. The rearrangement uses TRBV19 and TRBJ2-7; D possibly uses TRBD1 or TRBD2 (5 bases each). V was clipped by 5 bases and J by 3 bases, with 14 bases between them. Germline CDR1 and CDR2: LNHDA and SQIVND (reference sequence). This CDR3 is 14 amino acids long. CDR3 nucleotides: TGTGCCAGTAGTCCTGGGACGGGGAGCTACGAGCAGTACTTC. Its protein is CASSPGTGSYEQYF.